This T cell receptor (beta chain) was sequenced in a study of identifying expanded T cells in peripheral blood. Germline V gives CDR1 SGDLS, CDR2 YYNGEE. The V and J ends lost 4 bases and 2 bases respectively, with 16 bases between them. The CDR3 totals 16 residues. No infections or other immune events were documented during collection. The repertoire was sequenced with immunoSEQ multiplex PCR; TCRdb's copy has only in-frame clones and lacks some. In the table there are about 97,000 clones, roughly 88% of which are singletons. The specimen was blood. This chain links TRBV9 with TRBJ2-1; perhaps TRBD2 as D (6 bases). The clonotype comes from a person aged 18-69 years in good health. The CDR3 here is CASSLLGGATYNEQFF. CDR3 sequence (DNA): TGTGCCAGCAGCTTACTGGGCGGGGCTACCTACAATGAGCAGTTCTTC.